Detailed here is one T cell receptor beta chain. CDR1 is SGHKS and CDR2 is YYEKEE in the germline V gene (reference sequence). This CDR3 is 15 amino acids long. V was clipped by 5 bases and J by 0 bases, with 11 bases between them. This sample stems from a study of T cell responses to AZD1222 COVID-19 vaccine. This table comes from immunoSEQ multiplex PCR, and its TCRdb copy is limited to in-frame clones, with some not included. The sample has some 180,000 clones, 85% to 95% seen once. The clonotype was recovered from an adult who received the MenACWY meningococcal vaccine as a control. Sample: peripheral blood, taken 28 days after the second dose of the MenACWY control vaccine. This chain joins TRBV5-5 and TRBJ1-4; D gene ambiguous. Written as DNA, the CDR3 is TGTGCCAGCAGTCTGTCCGGGACAACTAATGAAAAACTGTTTTTT. It encodes CASSLSGTTNEKLFF.